Each of the 8 T cell receptor beta chains below was sequenced from the same sample in a study of blood T cells in healthy people across ages. The authors ran a second PCR of 7 to 11 cycles using a sample-barcoded 5' primer and a J-beta primer mix. TCRdb re-analysed the 5' RACE reads in MiXCR, keeping a single row per CDR3 protein. The sample includes 650,000 to 700,000 distinct CDR3 sequences, about 32% of them seen just once. Input material: blood. Source of these receptors: a woman older than 75 in good health.

The sample holds a few counts of this clonotype. The rearrangement uses TRBV5-6 and TRBJ1-6; TRBD1 is a possible D gene (6 bases). Germline V CDR1 and CDR2: SGHDT, YYEEEE. V lost 4 bases and J lost 9, with 17 bases in between. CDR3 length: 15 residues. The CDR3 DNA reads TGTGCCAGCAGCCTACAGGGTCGGTCGGGTTCACCCCTCCACTTT. The encoded protein is CASSLQGRSGSPLHF.

This clonotype occurred once. The chain recombines TRBV23-1 with TRBJ1-1; the match to TRBD1 covers 10 bases. TRBV23-1 is noted as an ORF with a role that remains uncertain. The CDR3 consists of 13 residues. Trimming took 8 bases from V and 11 from J; bases not matched to a gene: 11. DNA of the CDR3: TGCGCCAGCTCGACAGGGGGCTCTTGGGACGCTTTCTTT. This encodes CASSTGGSWDAFF.

In its sample, this clonotype was seen many times. The chain recombines TRBV12-3 or TRBV12-4 with TRBJ1-1; TRBD1 aligns across 9 bases. The CDR3 runs to 15 residues. The junction had 10 bases not matched to a gene; V was cut back by 6 bases and J by 5 bases. The DNA of the CDR3 is TGTGCCAGCAGCCAGATACAGGGGGCGTGGACTGAAGCTTTCTTT. Amino acid sequence: CASSQIQGAWTEAFF.

CDR3 nucleotides: TGCAGCGTCGCCCATCCGGGACCAGCGGAAGAGACCCAGTACTTC. It yields the protein CSVAHPGPAEETQYF. The V call is TRBV29-1, the J call TRBJ2-5, with D possibly being TRBD1 or TRBD2 (5 bases each). With 6 bases removed from V and 3 bases from J, the gap between germline ends came to 20 bases. Per germline, CDR1 SQVTM and CDR2 ANQGSEA. CDR3 length equals 15 residues.

This clonotype was recorded many times. The V call is TRBV29-1, the J call TRBJ2-3; TRBD2 matches at 13 bases. V dropped 7 bases and J dropped 7; count of bases not matched to a gene: 14. The CDR3 loop spans 16 amino acids. In germline, CDR1 is SQVTM, CDR2 ANQGSEA. The CDR3 DNA reads TGCAGCGCAGCCCGCCTAACTAGCGGGGGGGCAAATACGCAGTATTTT. Translating it yields CSAARLTSGGANTQYF.

This chain uses TRBV6-5 with TRBJ2-2; maybe TRBD2 (6 bases). Trimming stripped 0 bases from V and 7 bases from J, with 21 bases between. This CDR3 is 18 amino acids long. Germline CDR1 is MNHEY and CDR2 is SVGAGI. CDR3 in DNA: TGTGCCAGCAGTTACTCGAGAACGGGGTGGGGGGAAGGCGGGGAGCTGTTTTTT. Translated, it gives CASSYSRTGWGEGGELFF.

As regards this clonotype: It may be a read error: a sequence one base away is much more abundant. This chain connects TRBV3-1 to TRBJ2-1; D ambiguous. The end of the DNA is better explained by TRBJ2-7, so the J call may be wrong. Germline loops: CDR1 LGHDT, CDR2 YNNKEL (reference sequence). This CDR3 comprises 16 residues. CDR3 amino acids: CASSSTRYESYNEQYF. The CDR3, as DNA: TGTGCCAGCAGTAGTACAAGGTACGAGTCCTACAATGAGCAGTACTTC.

The sample holds a few counts of this clonotype. The J gene is TRBJ1-1, the V gene TRBV18; TRBD1 is a possible D gene (5 bases). V was cut by 5 bases and J by 1 base, with 20 bases left in between. The CDR3 contains 17 residues. Germline V gene lookup returns CDR1 KGHSH and CDR2 LQKENI. CDR3 residues: CASSSRRVLTGNTEAFF. The CDR3 DNA is TGTGCCAGCTCATCGCGCCGGGTGCTAACAGGGAACACTGAAGCTTTCTTT.